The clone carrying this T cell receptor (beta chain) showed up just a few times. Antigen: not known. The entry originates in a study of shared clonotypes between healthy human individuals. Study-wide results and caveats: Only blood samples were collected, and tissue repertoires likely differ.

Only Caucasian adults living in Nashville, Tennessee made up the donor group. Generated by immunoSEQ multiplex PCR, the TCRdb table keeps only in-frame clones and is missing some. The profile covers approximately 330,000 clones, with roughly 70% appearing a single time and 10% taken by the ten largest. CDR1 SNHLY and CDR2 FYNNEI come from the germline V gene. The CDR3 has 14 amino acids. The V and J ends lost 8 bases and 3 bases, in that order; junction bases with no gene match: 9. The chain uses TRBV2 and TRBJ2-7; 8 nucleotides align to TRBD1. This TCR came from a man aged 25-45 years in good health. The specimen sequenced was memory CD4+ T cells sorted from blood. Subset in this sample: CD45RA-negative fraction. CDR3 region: CASSKDRVGYEQYF. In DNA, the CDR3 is TGTGCCAGCTCAAAGGACAGGGTAGGCTACGAGCAGTACTTC.